This T cell receptor (beta chain) originates from a study of blood T cell repertoires in COVID-19. Background on the study: COVID-19 samples, acute and convalescent, were from the United States, Italy and Spain.

The CDR3 is 15 residues long. The germline V gene has CDR1 SGHKS and CDR2 YYEKEE (reference sequence). V gave up 1 base and J gave up 1 base, with 11 bases separating them. Source study methods: The authors estimated nucleated cell counts from reference gene primer amplification. Clones were read by immunoSEQ multiplex PCR, and TCRdb kept only the in-frame ones, dropping some. V and J calls and clone size are copied from that table; D and trimming were computed from the DNA. The table shows 110,000 to 150,000 clones, with 90% occurring only once. This clone was counted a few times. The clonotype was recovered from a woman of 80 years or more with acute or convalescent COVID-19. Sequencing was done on a sample of peripheral blood. The chain joins TRBV5-5 to TRBJ1-1; D is perhaps TRBD1 (6 bases). As DNA, the CDR3 is TGTGCCAGCAGCTTGCAAGGGACAAAGAACACTGAAGCTTTCTTT. This sequence encodes CASSLQGTKNTEAFF.